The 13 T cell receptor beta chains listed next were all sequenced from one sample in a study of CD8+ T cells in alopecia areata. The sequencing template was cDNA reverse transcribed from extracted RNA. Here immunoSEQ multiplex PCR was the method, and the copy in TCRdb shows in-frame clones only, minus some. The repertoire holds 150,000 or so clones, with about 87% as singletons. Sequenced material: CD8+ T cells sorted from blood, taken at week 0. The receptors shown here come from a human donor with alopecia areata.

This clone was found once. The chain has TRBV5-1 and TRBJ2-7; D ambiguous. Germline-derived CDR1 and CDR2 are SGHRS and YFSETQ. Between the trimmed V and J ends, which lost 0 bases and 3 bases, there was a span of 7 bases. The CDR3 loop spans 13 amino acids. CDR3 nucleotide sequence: TGCGCCAGCAGCTTGGAAGCTTACTACGAGCAGTACTTC. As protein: CASSLEAYYEQYF.

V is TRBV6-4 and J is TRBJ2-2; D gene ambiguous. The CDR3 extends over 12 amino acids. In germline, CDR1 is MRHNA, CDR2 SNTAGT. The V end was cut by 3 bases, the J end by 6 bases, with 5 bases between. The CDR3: CASSESPGELFF. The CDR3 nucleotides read TGTGCCAGCAGTGAGAGCCCCGGGGAGCTGTTTTTT.

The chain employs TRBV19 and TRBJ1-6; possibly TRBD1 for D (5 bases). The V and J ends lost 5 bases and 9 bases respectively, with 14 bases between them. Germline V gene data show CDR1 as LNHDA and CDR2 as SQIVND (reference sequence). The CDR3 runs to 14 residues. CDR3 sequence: CASSAGTTTSPLHF. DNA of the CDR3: TGTGCCAGTAGTGCAGGGACTACGACTTCACCCCTCCACTTT.

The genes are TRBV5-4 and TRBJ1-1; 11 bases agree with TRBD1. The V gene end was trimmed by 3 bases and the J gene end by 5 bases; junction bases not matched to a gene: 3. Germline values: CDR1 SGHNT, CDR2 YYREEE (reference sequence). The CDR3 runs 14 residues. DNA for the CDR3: TGTGCCAGCAGCTGGACAGGGGGCGCGACTGAAGCTTTCTTT. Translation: CASSWTGGATEAFF.

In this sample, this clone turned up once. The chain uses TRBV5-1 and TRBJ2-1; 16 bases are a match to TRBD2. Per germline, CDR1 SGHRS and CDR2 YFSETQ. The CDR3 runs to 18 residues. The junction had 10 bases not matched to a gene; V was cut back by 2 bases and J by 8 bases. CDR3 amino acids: CASSFSGTSGRGADEQFF. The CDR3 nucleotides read TGCGCCAGCAGCTTTAGTGGGACTAGCGGGAGGGGAGCGGATGAGCAGTTCTTC.

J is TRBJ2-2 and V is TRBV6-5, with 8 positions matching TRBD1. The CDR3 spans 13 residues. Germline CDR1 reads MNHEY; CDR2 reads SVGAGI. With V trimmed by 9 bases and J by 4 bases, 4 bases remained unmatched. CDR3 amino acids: CASQGASTGELFF. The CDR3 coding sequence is TGTGCCAGTCAGGGGGCGAGCACCGGGGAGCTGTTTTTT.

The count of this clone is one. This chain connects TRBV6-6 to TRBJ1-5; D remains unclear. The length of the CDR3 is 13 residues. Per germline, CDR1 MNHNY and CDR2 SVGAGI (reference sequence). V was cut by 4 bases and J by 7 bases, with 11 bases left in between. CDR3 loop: CASSWGVGQPQHF. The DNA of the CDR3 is TGTGCCAGCAGTTGGGGAGTCGGCCAGCCCCAGCATTTT.

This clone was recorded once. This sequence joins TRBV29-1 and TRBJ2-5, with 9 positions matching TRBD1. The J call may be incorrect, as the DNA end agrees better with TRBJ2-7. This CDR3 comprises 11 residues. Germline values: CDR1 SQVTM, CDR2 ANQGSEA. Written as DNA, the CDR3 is TGCAGCGTCGGGGACAGGGTCGAGCAGTACTTC. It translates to CSVGDRVEQYF.

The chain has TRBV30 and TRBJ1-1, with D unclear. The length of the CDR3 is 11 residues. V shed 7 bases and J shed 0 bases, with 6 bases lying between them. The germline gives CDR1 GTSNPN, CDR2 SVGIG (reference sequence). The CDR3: CAYNMNTEAFF. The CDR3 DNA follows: TGTGCCTATAACATGAACACTGAAGCTTTCTTT.

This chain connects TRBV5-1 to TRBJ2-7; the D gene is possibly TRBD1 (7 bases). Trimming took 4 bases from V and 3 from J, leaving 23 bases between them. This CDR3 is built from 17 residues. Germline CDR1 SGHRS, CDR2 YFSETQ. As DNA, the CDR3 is TGCGCCAGCAGCCCCCGTATCGCGGGACAGATAATCTACGAGCAGTACTTC. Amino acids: CASSPRIAGQIIYEQYF.

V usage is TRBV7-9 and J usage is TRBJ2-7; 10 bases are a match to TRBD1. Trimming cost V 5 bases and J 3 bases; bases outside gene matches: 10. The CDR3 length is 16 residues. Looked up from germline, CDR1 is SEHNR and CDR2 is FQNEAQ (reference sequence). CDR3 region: CASSARQGAYLYEQYF. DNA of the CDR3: TGTGCCAGCAGCGCGCGACAGGGGGCTTACCTCTACGAGCAGTACTTC.

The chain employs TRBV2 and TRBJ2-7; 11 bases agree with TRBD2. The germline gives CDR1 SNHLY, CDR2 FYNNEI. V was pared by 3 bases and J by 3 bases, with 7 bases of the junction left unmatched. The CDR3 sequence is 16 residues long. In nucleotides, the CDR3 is TGTGCCAGCAGTGAGTATCTAGGGACTAGCGGCTACGAGCAGTACTTC. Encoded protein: CASSEYLGTSGYEQYF. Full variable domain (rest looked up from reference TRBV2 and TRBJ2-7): EPEVTQTPSHQVTQMGQEVILRCVPISNHLYFYWYRQILGQKVEFLVSFYNNEISEKSEIFDDQFSVERPDGSNFTLKIRSTKLEDSAMYFCASSEYLGTSGYEQYFGPGTRLTVT.

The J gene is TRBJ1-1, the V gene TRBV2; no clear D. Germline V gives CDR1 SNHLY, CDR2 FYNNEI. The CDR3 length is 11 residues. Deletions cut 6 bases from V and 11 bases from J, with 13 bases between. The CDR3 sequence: CASRGSSGAFF. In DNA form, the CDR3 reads TGTGCCAGCAGAGGGTCCAGTGGGGCTTTCTTT. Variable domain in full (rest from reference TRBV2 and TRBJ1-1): EPEVTQTPSHQVTQMGQEVILRCVPISNHLYFYWYRQILGQKVEFLVSFYNNEISEKSEIFDDQFSVERPDGSNFTLKIRSTKLEDSAMYFCASRGSSGAFFGQGTRLTVV.